This TCR beta chain comes out of a study of shared clonotypes between healthy human individuals. Study-level findings and limits: Clonotypes shared by all four sorted-subset donors had higher generation probabilities than non-shared clonotypes. Estimated clonotype richness was generally higher in naive than memory subsets.

Repertoires were generated with immunoSEQ multiplex PCR, while TCRdb's copy carries only in-frame clones and drops some. The sample carries over 1.5 million clones, roughly 98% recorded once. Between the trimmed V and J ends, which lost 5 bases and 4 bases, there was a span of 7 bases. Germline V gene data show CDR1 as SGHRS and CDR2 as YFSETQ. This CDR3 has 13 amino acids. Regarding this clone: What it binds is unknown.

The sequence was collected from a man aged 30 to 45 in good health. Sample: naive CD4+ T cells sorted from blood. Subset described: CD45RA+ positively selected. The chain carries TRBV5-1 and TRBJ2-6; D ambiguous. The CDR3 reads CASRSLGANVLTF. The CDR3 nucleotides read TGCGCCAGCAGAAGTCTGGGGGCCAACGTCCTGACTTTC. Looking up the rest from reference TRBV5-1 and TRBJ2-6 gives the full variable domain: KAGVTQTPRYLIKTRGQQVTLSCSPISGHRSVSWYQQTPGQGLQFLFEYFSETQRNKGNFPGRFSGRQFSNSRSEMNVSTLELGDSALYLCASRSLGANVLTFGAGSRLTVL.